The T cell receptor beta chain under discussion was sequenced for a study of blood T cell repertoires in COVID-19. Study summary: Recovered participants had two consecutive negative NP/OP PCR tests, healthcare professional clearance, or symptom resolution.

Profiled with immunoSEQ multiplex PCR; TCRdb holds only in-frame clones, not every one. Of approximately 140,000 clones listed, over 75% are singletons. Researchers sorted participants into cohorts using their self-reported clinical history. V was clipped by 2 bases and J by 8 bases; unmatched bases: 5. The germline V gene encodes CDR1 WSHSY and CDR2 SAAADI. The CDR3 contains 14 residues. Sequencing used PBMCs or T cells enriched from blood (not recorded which). The rearrangement uses TRBV10-2 and TRBJ1-4, with 7 bases fitting TRBD1. The clonotype comes from a man in his fifties in a cohort exposed to, infected with or recovered from COVID-19 (not recorded which). Here the CDR3 reads CASSEDRAGEKLFF. Written as DNA, the CDR3 is TGCGCCAGCAGTGAGGACAGGGCGGGAGAAAAACTGTTTTTT.